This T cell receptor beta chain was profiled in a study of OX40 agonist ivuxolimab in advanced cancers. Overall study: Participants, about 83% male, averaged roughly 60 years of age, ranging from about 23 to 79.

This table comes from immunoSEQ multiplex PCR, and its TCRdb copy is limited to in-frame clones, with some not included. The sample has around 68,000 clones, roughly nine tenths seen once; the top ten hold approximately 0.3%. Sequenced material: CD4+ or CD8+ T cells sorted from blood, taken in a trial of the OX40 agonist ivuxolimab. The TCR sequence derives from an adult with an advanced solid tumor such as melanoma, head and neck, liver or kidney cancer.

In nucleotides, the CDR3 is TGTGCCAGTAGAAATCAGGCAAATAGCAATCAGCCCCAGCATTTT. It codes for CASRNQANSNQPQHF. The rearrangement links TRBV19 to TRBJ1-5; D unresolved. This CDR3 is built from 15 residues. Germline V gene data show CDR1 as LNHDA and CDR2 as SQIVND (reference sequence). The V gene lost 6 bases and the J gene lost 0 bases, with 12 bases spanning the gap. The full variable domain, its missing parts supplied by reference TRBV19 and TRBJ1-5, is DGGITQSPKYLFRKEGQNVTLSCEQNLNHDAMYWYRQDPGQGLRLIYYSQIVNDFQKGDIAEGYSVSREKKESFPLTVTSAQKNPTAFYLCASRNQANSNQPQHFGDGTRLSIL.